This T cell receptor (beta chain) was found in a study of CD8 T cells in ankylosing spondylitis. General observations from the study: Blood of patients with ankylosing spondylitis appeared to be characterized by a TCR beta motif of several highly homologous variants.

V trimming: 6 bases; J trimming: 6 bases; junction bases outside the gene matches: 16. There are 18 residues in the CDR3. MiXCR, applied by TCRdb to the 5' RACE reads, yields one record per CDR3 protein. Of about 460,000 distinct CDR3 sequences in the sample, approximately 5% were seen once. In this sample, this clonotype turned up many times. Its antigen is undetermined. The rearrangement links TRBV12-3 or TRBV12-4 to TRBJ2-1; 11 nucleotides match TRBD1. This TCR came from a male donor with ankylosing spondylitis. Source material: blood, either unsorted or a sorted T cell fraction (not recorded which). For the CDR3, the DNA is TGTGCCAGCAGCACCCCCCGGGACAGGGGGAACCTGGGCAATGAGCAGTTCTTC. Encoded protein: CASSTPRDRGNLGNEQFF.